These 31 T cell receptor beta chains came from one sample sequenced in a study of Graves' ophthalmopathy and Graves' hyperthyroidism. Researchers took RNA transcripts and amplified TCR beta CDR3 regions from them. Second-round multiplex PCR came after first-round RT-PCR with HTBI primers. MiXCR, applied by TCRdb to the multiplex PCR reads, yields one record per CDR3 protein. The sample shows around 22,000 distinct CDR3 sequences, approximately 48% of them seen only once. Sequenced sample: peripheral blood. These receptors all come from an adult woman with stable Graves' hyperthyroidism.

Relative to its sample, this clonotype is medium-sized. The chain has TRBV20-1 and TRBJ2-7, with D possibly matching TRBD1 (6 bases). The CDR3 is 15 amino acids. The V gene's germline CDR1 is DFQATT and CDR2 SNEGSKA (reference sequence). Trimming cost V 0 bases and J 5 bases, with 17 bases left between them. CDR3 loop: CSARDLGMGAHEQYF. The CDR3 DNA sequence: TGCAGTGCTAGAGATCTGGGGATGGGGGCTCACGAGCAGTACTTC.

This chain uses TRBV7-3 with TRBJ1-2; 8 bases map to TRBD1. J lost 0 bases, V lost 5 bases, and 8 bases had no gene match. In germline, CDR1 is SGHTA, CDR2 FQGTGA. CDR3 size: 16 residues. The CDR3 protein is CASSRGTGETNYGYTF. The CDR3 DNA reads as TGTGCCAGCAGCCGCGGGACAGGAGAAACTAACTATGGCTACACCTTC. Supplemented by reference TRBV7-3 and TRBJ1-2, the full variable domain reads GAGVSQTPSNKVTEKGKYVELRCDPISGHTALYWYRQSLGQGPEFLIYFQGTGAADDSGLPNDRFFAVRPEGSVSTLKIQRTERGDSAVYLCASSRGTGETNYGYTFGSGTRLTVV.

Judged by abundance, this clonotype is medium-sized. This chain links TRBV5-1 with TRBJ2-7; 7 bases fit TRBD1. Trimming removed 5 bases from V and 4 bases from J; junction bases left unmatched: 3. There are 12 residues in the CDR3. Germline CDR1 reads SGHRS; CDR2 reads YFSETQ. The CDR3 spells CASRGQMYEQYF. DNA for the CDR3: TGCGCCAGCAGGGGACAGATGTACGAGCAGTACTTC.

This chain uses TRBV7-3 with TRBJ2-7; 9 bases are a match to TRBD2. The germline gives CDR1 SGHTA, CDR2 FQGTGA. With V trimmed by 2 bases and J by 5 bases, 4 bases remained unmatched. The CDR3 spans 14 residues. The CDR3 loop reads CASSLLAGLNEQYF. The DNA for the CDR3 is TGTGCCAGCAGCTTACTAGCGGGACTCAACGAGCAGTACTTC.

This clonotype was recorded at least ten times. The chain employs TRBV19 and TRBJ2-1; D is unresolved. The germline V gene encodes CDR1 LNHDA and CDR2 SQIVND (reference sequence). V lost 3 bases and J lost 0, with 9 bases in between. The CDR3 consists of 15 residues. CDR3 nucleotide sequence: TGTGCCAGTAGTATCCCCAGGATCTCCTACAATGAGCAGTTCTTC. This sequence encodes CASSIPRISYNEQFF.

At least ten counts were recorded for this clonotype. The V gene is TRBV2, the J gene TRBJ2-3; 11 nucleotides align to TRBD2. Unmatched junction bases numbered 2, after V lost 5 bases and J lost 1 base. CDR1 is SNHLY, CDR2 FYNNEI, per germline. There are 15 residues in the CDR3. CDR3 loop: CASSLTSGGTDTQYF. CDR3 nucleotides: TGTGCCAGCAGTCTGACTAGCGGGGGCACAGATACGCAGTATTTT.

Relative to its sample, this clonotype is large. In DNA, the CDR3 is TGTGCCAGCAGTTACGACAGCACAGATACGCAGTATTTT. It codes for CASSYDSTDTQYF. The chain employs TRBV6-5 and TRBJ2-3; D gene uncertain. Trimming pared 2 bases from V and 0 bases from J, leaving 3 bases between. Germline V gives CDR1 MNHEY, CDR2 SVGAGI. This CDR3 region has 13 residues.

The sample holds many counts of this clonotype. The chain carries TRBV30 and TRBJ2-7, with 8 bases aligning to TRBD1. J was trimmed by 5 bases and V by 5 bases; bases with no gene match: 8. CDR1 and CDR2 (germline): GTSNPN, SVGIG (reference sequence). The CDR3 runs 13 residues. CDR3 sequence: CAWGGTGKHEQYF. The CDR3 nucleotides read TGTGCCTGGGGAGGGACAGGCAAACACGAGCAGTACTTC.

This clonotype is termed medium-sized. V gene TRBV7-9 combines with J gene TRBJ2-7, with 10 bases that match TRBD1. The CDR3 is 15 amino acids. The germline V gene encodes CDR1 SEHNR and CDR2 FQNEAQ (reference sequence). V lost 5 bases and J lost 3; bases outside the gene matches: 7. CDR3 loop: CASSEIRTGGYEQYF. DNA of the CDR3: TGTGCCAGCAGCGAAATACGGACAGGGGGCTACGAGCAGTACTTC. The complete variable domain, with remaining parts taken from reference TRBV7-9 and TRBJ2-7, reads DTGVSQNPRHKITKRGQNVTFRCDPISEHNRLYWYRQTLGQGPEFLTYFQNEAQLEKSRLLSDRFSAERPKGSFSTLEIQRTEQGDSAMYLCASSEIRTGGYEQYFGPGTRLTVT.

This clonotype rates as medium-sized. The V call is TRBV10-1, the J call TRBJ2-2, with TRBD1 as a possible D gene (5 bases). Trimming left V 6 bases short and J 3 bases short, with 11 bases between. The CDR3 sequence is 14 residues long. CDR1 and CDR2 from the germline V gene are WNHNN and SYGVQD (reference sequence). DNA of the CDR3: TGCGCCAGCAGGGGGCGCGAGGACACCGGGGAGCTGTTTTTT. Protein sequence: CASRGREDTGELFF.

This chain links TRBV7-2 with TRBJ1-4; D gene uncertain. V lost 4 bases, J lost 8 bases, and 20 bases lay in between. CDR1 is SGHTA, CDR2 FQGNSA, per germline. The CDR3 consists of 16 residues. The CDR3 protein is CASSSLHARSEEKLFF. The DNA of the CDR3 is TGTGCCAGCAGCTCTTTACACGCAAGGTCAGAGGAAAAACTGTTTTTT.

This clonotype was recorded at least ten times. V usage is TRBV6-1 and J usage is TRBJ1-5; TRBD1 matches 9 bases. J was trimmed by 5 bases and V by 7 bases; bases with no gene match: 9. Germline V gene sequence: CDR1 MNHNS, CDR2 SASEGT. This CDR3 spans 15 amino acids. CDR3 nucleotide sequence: TGTGCCAGCACTCTAATCACAGGGGGCCATCAGCCCCAGCATTTT. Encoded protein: CASTLITGGHQPQHF.

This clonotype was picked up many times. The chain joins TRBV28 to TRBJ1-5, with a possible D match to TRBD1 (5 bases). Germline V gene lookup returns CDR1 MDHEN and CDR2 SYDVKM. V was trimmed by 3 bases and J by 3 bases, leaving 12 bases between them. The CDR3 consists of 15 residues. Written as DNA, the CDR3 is TGTGCCAGCAGTTTGAGGGGAGGTTACAATCAGCCCCAGCATTTT. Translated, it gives CASSLRGGYNQPQHF.

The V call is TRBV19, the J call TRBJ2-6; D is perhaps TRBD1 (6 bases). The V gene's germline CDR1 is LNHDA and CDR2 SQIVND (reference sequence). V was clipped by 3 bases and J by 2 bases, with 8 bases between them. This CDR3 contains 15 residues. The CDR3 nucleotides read TGTGCCAGTAGTATCTCAGGGGCTGGGGCCAACGTCCTGACTTTC. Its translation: CASSISGAGANVLTF.

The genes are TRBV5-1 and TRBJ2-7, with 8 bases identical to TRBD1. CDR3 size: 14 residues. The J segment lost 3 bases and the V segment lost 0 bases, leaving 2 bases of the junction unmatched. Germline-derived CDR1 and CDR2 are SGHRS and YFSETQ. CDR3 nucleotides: TGCGCCAGCAGCTTGGAAGACAGGGGCTACGAGCAGTACTTC. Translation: CASSLEDRGYEQYF.

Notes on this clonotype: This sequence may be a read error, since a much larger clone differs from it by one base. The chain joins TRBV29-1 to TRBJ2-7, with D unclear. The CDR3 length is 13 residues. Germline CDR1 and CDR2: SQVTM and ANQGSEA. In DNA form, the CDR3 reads TGCAGCGCCACAAGGGCCGACTCCTACGGGCAGTACTTC. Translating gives CSATRADSYGQYF.

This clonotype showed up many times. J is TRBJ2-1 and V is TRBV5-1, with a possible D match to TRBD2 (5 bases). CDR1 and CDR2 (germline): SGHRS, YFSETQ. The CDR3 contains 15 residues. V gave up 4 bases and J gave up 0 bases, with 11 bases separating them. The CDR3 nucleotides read TGCGCCAGCAGCCTTAGCGCAAGCTCCTACAATGAGCAGTTCTTC. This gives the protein CASSLSASSYNEQFF.

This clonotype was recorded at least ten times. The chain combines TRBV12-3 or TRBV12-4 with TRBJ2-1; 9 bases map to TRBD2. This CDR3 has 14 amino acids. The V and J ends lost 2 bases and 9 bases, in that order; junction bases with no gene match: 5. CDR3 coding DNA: TGTGCCAGCAGTTTACTAGCGGGATCGTTTGAGCAGTTCTTC. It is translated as CASSLLAGSFEQFF.

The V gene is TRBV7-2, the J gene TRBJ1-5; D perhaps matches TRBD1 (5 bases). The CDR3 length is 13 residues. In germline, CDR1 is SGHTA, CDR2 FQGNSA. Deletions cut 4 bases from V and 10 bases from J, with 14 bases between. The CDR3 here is CASSSEGLTPQHF. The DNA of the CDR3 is TGTGCCAGCAGCTCGGAGGGACTAACTCCCCAGCATTTT. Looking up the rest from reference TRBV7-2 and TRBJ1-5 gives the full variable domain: GAGVSQSPSNKVTEKGKDVELRCDPISGHTALYWYRQSLGQGLEFLIYFQGNSAPDKSGLPSDRFSAERTGGSVSTLTIQRTQQEDSAVYLCASSSEGLTPQHFGDGTRLSIL.

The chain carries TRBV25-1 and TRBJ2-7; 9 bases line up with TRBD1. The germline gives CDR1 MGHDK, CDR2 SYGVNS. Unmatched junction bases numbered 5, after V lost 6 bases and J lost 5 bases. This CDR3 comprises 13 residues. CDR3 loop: CASSPWTGDEQYF. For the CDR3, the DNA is TGTGCCAGCAGCCCCTGGACAGGGGACGAGCAGTACTTC.

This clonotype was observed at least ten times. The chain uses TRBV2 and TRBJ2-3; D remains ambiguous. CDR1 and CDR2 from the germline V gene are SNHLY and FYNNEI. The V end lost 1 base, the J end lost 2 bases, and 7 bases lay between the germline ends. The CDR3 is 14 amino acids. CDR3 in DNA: TGTGCCAGCAGTGAAGGCCGCCCCACAGATACGCAGTATTTT. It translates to CASSEGRPTDTQYF.

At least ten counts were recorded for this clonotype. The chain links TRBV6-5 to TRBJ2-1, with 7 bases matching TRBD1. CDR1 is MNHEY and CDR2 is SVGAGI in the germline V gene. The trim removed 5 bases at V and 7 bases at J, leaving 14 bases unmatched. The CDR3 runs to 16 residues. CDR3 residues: CASSGQGVNKVNEQFF. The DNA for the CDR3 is TGTGCCAGCAGTGGTCAGGGGGTTAATAAGGTGAATGAGCAGTTCTTC.

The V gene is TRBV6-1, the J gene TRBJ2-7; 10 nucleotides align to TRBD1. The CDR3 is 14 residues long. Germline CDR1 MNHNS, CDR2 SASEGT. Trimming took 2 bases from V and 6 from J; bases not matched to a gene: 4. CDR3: CASSELGQGREQYF. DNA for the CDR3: TGTGCCAGCAGTGAATTGGGACAGGGGCGCGAGCAGTACTTC.

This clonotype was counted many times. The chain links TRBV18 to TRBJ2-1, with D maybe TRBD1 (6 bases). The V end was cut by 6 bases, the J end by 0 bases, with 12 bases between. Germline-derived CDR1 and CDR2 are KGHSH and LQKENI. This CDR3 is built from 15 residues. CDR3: CASSYRDTSYNEQFF. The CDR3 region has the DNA TGTGCCAGCTCGTACAGGGACACCTCCTACAATGAGCAGTTCTTC.

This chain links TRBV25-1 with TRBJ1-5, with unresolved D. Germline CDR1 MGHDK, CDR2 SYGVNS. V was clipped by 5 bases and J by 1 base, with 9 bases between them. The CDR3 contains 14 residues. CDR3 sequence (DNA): TGTGCCAGCAGTACACCGGGAAGCAATCAGCCCCAGCATTTT. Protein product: CASSTPGSNQPQHF.

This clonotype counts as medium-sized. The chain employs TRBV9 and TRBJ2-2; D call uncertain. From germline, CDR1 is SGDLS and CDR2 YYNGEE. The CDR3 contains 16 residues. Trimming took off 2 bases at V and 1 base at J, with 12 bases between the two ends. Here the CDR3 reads CASSVSGIVNTGELFF. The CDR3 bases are TGTGCCAGCAGCGTGTCAGGAATCGTGAACACCGGGGAGCTGTTTTTT. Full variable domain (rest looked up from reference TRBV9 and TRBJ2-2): DSGVTQTPKHLITATGQRVTLRCSPRSGDLSVYWYQQSLDQGLQFLIQYYNGEERAKGNILERFSAQQFPDLHSELNLSSLELGDSALYFCASSVSGIVNTGELFFGEGSRLTVL.

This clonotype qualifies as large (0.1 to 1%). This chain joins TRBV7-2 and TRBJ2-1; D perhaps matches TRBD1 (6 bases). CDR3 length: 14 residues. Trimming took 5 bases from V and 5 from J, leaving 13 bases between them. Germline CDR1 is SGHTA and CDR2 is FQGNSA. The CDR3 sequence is CASSPGDPNNEQFF. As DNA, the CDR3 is TGTGCCAGCAGCCCAGGGGACCCAAACAATGAGCAGTTCTTC.

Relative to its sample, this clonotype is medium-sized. CDR3 nucleotide sequence: TGTGCCAGCAGTCTCAGGGGGCAGTGGGAGACCCAGTACTTC. It translates to CASSLRGQWETQYF. The chain is built from TRBV7-2 and TRBJ2-5; 8 bases agree with TRBD1. In germline, CDR1 is SGHTA, CDR2 FQGNSA. The CDR3 runs to 14 residues. The V and J ends lost 6 bases and 5 bases, in that order; junction bases with no gene match: 8.

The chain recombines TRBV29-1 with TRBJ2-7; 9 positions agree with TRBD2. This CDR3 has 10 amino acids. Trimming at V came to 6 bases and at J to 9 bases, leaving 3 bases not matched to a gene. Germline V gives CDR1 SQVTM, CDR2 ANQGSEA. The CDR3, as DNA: TGCAGCGTCAGGACTAGCGTGCAGTACTTC. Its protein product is CSVRTSVQYF.

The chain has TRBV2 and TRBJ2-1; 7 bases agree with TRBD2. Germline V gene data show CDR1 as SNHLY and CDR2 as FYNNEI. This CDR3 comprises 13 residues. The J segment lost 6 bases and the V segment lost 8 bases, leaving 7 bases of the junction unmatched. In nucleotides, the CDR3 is TGTGCCAGCGGGAGGGCCCCTCGCAATGAGCAGTTCTTC. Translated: CASGRAPRNEQFF.

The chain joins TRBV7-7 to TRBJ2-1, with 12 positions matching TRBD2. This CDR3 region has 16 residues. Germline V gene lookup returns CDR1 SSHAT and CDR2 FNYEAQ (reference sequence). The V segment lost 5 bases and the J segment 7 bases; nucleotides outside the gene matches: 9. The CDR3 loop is CASSPPLAGGQNEQFF. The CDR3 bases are TGTGCCAGCAGCCCCCCGCTAGCGGGAGGGCAGAATGAGCAGTTCTTC.